This T cell receptor (beta chain) was sequenced in a study of blood T cell repertoires in COVID-19. Study overall: T cells, B-cell-depleted T cells, or PBMCs provided the cDNA or gDNA that served as material.

In the source study's methods: Estimates of nucleated cell counts were drawn from the amplification of reference gene primers. This table comes from immunoSEQ multiplex PCR, and its TCRdb copy is limited to in-frame clones, with some not included. The DNA was the basis for D and trimming; V, J and clone size are from that table. The sample lists 140,000 to 150,000 clones, roughly 78% occurring once. V lost 5 bases and J 8 bases, leaving 18 bases between the germline ends. Germline V gene sequence: CDR1 SGHTA, CDR2 FQGNSA. The CDR3 is 15 amino acids. Sequencing was carried out using peripheral blood. The V call is TRBV7-2, the J call TRBJ1-4; no reliable D call. The source is a human donor with acute or convalescent COVID-19. The donor label of this sample is uncertain. CDR3 sequence: CASSTHGRGGEKLFF. Written as DNA, the CDR3 is TGTGCCAGCAGCACACACGGTCGAGGAGGGGAAAAACTGTTTTTT.